This T cell receptor (beta chain) comes out of a study of CD8 T cells in Susac syndrome. Overall study context: Patients with Susac syndrome were, at the time of blood collection, therapy-naive, maintained on corticosteroids, or maintained on intravenous immunoglobulin alone.

RNA in amounts of roughly 0.5 to 1 ug was reverse transcribed with random hexamers. Amplification of TCR beta CDR3 across 54 Vbeta and 13 Jbeta was performed with immunoSEQ multiplex PCR. TCRdb processed the immunoSEQ multiplex PCR reads anew with MiXCR; each CDR3 protein has one entry. The sample has hundreds of thousands of distinct CDR3 sequences; about 95% are singletons. In its sample, this clonotype was seen once. Its antigen is as yet unknown. Isolation of CD8+ and CD4+ T cells was performed negatively, whereas enrichment of TEMRA cells was done by FACS. Study-level points and caveats: There was no clonal expansion in the CD4+ T cell repertoires of Susac syndrome.

Trimming cost V 4 bases and J 4 bases, with 19 bases left between them. This CDR3 contains 16 residues. In germline, CDR1 is LGHDT, CDR2 YNNKEL (reference sequence). The chain links TRBV3-1 to TRBJ2-5; tentative D call: TRBD1 (5 bases). This TCR derives from a human donor with Susac syndrome. The sequenced sample was CD4+ T cells from PBMCs. CDR3 DNA sequence: TGTGCCAGCAGCCCAGTCGGACACAATTCGGGAGAGACCCAGTACTTC. Protein sequence: CASSPVGHNSGETQYF.